This T cell receptor (beta chain) is drawn from a study of blood T cell repertoires in COVID-19. Study as a whole: Acute and convalescent COVID-19 specimens originated in the United States, Italy and Spain.

The repertoire was sequenced with immunoSEQ multiplex PCR; TCRdb's copy has only in-frame clones and lacks some. This table holds 300,000 to 350,000 clones, about nine tenths found once. Germline-derived CDR1 and CDR2 are MDHEN and SYDVKM. The CDR3 totals 17 residues. Trimming stripped 5 bases from V and 0 bases from J, with 18 bases between. This clone has only one observation. The V call is TRBV28, the J call TRBJ2-3; tentatively, D is TRBD1 (5 bases). The TCR was taken from a woman in her twenties or thirties with COVID-19, enrolled during active disease. The sequencing sample was made of peripheral blood. The CDR3 region is CASSPFYDRASTDTQYF. CDR3 bases: TGTGCCAGCAGTCCCTTTTATGACAGAGCAAGCACAGATACGCAGTATTTT.